The sequence of this T cell receptor beta chain was determined in a study of shared clonotypes between healthy human individuals. The repertoire was sequenced with immunoSEQ multiplex PCR; TCRdb's copy has only in-frame clones and lacks some. Of some 1 million clones listed, about 75% were seen once; the top ten hold roughly 1.4%. All participating donors were Caucasian adults from Nashville, Tennessee. Germline V CDR1 and CDR2: SGHRS, YFSETQ. The CDR3 runs to 15 residues. V was clipped by 0 bases and J by 2 bases, with 9 bases between them. This chain uses TRBV5-1 with TRBJ2-4; weak D call: TRBD2 (5 bases). This TCR derives from a man aged 18-30 years in good health. The specimen was memory CD4+ T cells sorted from blood. The subset was: CD45RA-negative fraction. This chain's CDR3 is CASSLAEGPKNIQYF. The CDR3 DNA follows: TGCGCCAGCAGCTTGGCCGAGGGCCCCAAAAACATTCAGTACTTC.